What follows are 32 T cell receptor beta chains derived from one specimen sequenced in a study of Graves' ophthalmopathy and Graves' hyperthyroidism. RNA transcripts yielded amplified TCR beta CDR3 regions. Second-round multiplex PCR came after first-round RT-PCR with HTBI primers. Via MiXCR, TCRdb re-called the multiplex PCR reads, giving one row per CDR3 protein. The table lists almost 750,000 distinct CDR3 sequences, roughly 40% of them singletons. The sequencing sample was made of peripheral blood. These receptors came from an adult man with Graves' ophthalmopathy.

This clonotype was seen just once. V gene TRBV10-3 combines with J gene TRBJ2-2; no definite D call. The germline V gene encodes CDR1 ENHRY and CDR2 SYGVKD. Trimming removed 0 bases at V and 0 bases at J, with 2 bases between. This CDR3 has 14 amino acids. CDR3 nucleotides: TGTGCCATCAGTGAGTCGCCGAACACCGGGGAGCTGTTTTTT. It yields the protein CAISESPNTGELFF.

This clonotype appeared a few times. The chain combines TRBV9 with TRBJ2-7; maybe TRBD2 (6 bases). The CDR3 contains 12 residues. Germline values: CDR1 SGDLS, CDR2 YYNGEE. The ends were cut back, 4 bases at V and 5 bases at J, with 10 bases in the middle. The CDR3 DNA is TGTGCCAGCAGCCGCGGGGTTGACGAGCAGTACTTC. It codes for CASSRGVDEQYF.

The chain combines TRBV7-9 with TRBJ1-1; the D is unclear. Trimming removed 2 bases from V and 2 bases from J, with 6 bases in between. There are 13 residues in the CDR3. Germline CDR1 is SEHNR and CDR2 is FQNEAQ (reference sequence). CDR3 amino acids: CASSLSINTEAFF. The CDR3 nucleotides are TGTGCCAGCAGCTTAAGTATAAACACTGAAGCTTTCTTT. Variable domain in full (rest from reference TRBV7-9 and TRBJ1-1): DTGVSQNPRHKITKRGQNVTFRCDPISEHNRLYWYRQTLGQGPEFLTYFQNEAQLEKSRLLSDRFSAERPKGSFSTLEIQRTEQGDSAMYLCASSLSINTEAFFGQGTRLTVV.

Points on this clonotype: Germline is not matched at one junction end, which may reflect a read error. J is TRBJ2-6 and V is TRBV7-9; D call uncertain. The CDR3 covers 14 residues. The germline V gene has CDR1 SEHNR and CDR2 FQNEAQ (reference sequence). The CDR3 DNA reads as TGTGCCAGCAGCGGGTCGGGTGGGGTCAACGTCCTGACTTTC. Protein product: CASSGSGGVNVLTF.

There are many counts of this clonotype. The CDR3 protein is CSAAAGGGTQETQYF. The CDR3 nucleotides read TGCAGTGCTGCAGCCGGTGGGGGGACCCAAGAGACCCAGTACTTC. The J gene is TRBJ2-5, the V gene TRBV20-1, with a possible D match to TRBD2 (6 bases). The CDR3 covers 15 residues. V lost 5 bases and J 1 base, leaving 17 bases between the germline ends. Germline V gene sequence: CDR1 DFQATT, CDR2 SNEGSKA (reference sequence).

The rearrangement links TRBV29-1 to TRBJ2-7; D call uncertain. The CDR3 length is 14 residues. The germline V gene encodes CDR1 SQVTM and CDR2 ANQGSEA. Trimming cost V 4 bases and J 4 bases, with 17 bases left between them. The CDR3 protein is CSVATDPGDYEQYF. CDR3 DNA sequence: TGCAGCGTTGCGACGGATCCAGGCGATTACGAGCAGTACTTC.

The CDR3 is CATSSFDRVGYTF. In DNA form, the CDR3 reads TGTGCCACCAGCAGCTTCGACAGGGTTGGCTACACCTTC. The V call is TRBV15, the J call TRBJ1-2, with 7 bases aligning to TRBD1. With 3 bases clipped from V and 7 bases from J, the junction kept 5 bases outside the gene matches. This CDR3 spans 13 amino acids. Germline V CDR1 and CDR2: LNHNV, YYDKDF (reference sequence).

The CDR3 nucleotides read TGTGCCAGCAGTTCTCCGGGACAGGGAACTAATCAGCCCCAGCATTTT. Translation gives CASSSPGQGTNQPQHF. This sequence joins TRBV5-6 and TRBJ1-5, with 9 nucleotides matching TRBD1. CDR3 length: 16 amino acids. Germline V lookup: CDR1 SGHDT, CDR2 YYEEEE. Unmatched junction bases numbered 10, after V lost 5 bases and J lost 4 bases. The full variable domain, completed using reference TRBV5-6 and TRBJ1-5, is DAGVTQSPTHLIKTRGQQVTLRCSPKSGHDTVSWYQQALGQGPQFIFQYYEEEERQRGNFPDRFSGHQFPNYSSELNVNALLLGDSALYLCASSSPGQGTNQPQHFGDGTRLSIL.

This chain connects TRBV5-4 to TRBJ2-7; 12 bases fit TRBD2. In germline, CDR1 is SGHNT, CDR2 YYREEE (reference sequence). The CDR3 has 15 amino acids. V shed 3 bases and J 3 bases; nucleotides not matched to a gene: 4. Here the CDR3 DNA reads TGTGCCAGCAGCTCGCAACTAGCGGGAGGCTACGAGCAGTACTTC. Translated: CASSSQLAGGYEQYF.

As regards this clonotype: Since no conserved phenylalanine or tryptophan closes the CDR3, a read error is the likely cause. The V call is TRBV14, the J call TRBJ2-6; D not resolved. This CDR3 region has 13 residues. V was cut by 1 base and J by 3 bases, with 1 base left in between. Germline V gene lookup returns CDR1 SGHDN and CDR2 FVKESK. CDR3 DNA: TGTGCCAGCAGCCAAGGTGGGGCCAACGTCCTGACTCCA. The encoded protein is CASSQGGANVLTP.

Here the CDR3 DNA reads TGTGCCAGCAGGAAGGACGGATTCCACACTGAAGCTTTCTTT. This codes for CASRKDGFHTEAFF. V usage is TRBV6-2 or TRBV6-3 and J usage is TRBJ1-1; D is unclear. Trimming took 6 bases from V and 3 from J, leaving 14 bases between them. Per germline, CDR1 MNHEY and CDR2 SVGEGT. The CDR3 is made up of 14 amino acids.

The CDR3 DNA reads TGTGCCAGCAGCCCGGGGGGGGCACATCAGCCCCAGCATTTT. This encodes CASSPGGAHQPQHF. The V call is TRBV2, the J call TRBJ1-5, with a possible D match to TRBD1 (6 bases). Germline V gives CDR1 SNHLY, CDR2 FYNNEI. This CDR3 has 14 residues. V was pared by 6 bases and J by 5 bases, with 14 bases between.

Concerning this clonotype itself: The CDR3 does not end in the conserved phenylalanine or tryptophan, so this is likely a read error. This chain uses TRBV29-1 with TRBJ2-7, with D tentatively TRBD2 (6 bases). Trimming left V 7 bases short and J 0 bases short, with 10 bases between. This CDR3 spans 12 amino acids. CDR1 is SQVTM and CDR2 is ANQGSEA in the germline V gene. This CDR3 reads CSAGTSSYEQYS. The CDR3 DNA reads TGCAGCGCCGGGACTTCCTCCTACGAGCAGTACTCC.

The chain employs TRBV20-1 and TRBJ1-5; D remains ambiguous. Germline CDR1 reads DFQATT; CDR2 reads SNEGSKA (reference sequence). This CDR3 is 14 amino acids long. Trimming took 6 bases from V and 4 from J, leaving 16 bases between them. For the CDR3, the DNA is TGCAGTGCACACCGGGCCGACGGGAATCAGCCCCAGCATTTT. It encodes CSAHRADGNQPQHF.

The genes are TRBV2 and TRBJ2-2; maybe TRBD1 (5 bases). Trimming removed 5 bases from V and 6 bases from J, with 16 bases in between. The CDR3 runs to 15 residues. Germline CDR1 reads SNHLY; CDR2 reads FYNNEI. CDR3 nucleotides: TGTGCCAGCAGTCGGTTTGGGGCACGGGCCGGGGAGCTGTTTTTT. It yields the protein CASSRFGARAGELFF.

This clonotype was counted at least ten times. The chain has TRBV2 and TRBJ1-5; D gene unclear. V was clipped by 5 bases and J by 5 bases, with 16 bases between them. Per the germline V gene, CDR1 is SNHLY and CDR2 is FYNNEI. CDR3 size: 15 residues. The CDR3 DNA reads as TGTGCCAGCAGTCGCCTGACGTCCCGGGATCAGCCCCAGCATTTT. Amino acid sequence: CASSRLTSRDQPQHF.

This clonotype was counted many times. This chain joins TRBV10-1 and TRBJ2-2, with a possible D match to TRBD1 (5 bases). The CDR3 contains 13 residues. The ends were cut back, 8 bases at V and 5 bases at J, with 12 bases in the middle. Germline loops: CDR1 WNHNN, CDR2 SYGVQD (reference sequence). For the CDR3, the DNA is TGCGCCAGCGGGGCAGGGTCAACCGGGGAGCTGTTTTTT. This gives the protein CASGAGSTGELFF.

Worth noting for this clonotype: A read error may be the cause here, since a much bigger clone is one base away. The V and J genes are TRBV15 and TRBJ1-1; 7 bases are shared with TRBD1. In germline, CDR1 is LNHNV, CDR2 YYDKDF (reference sequence). The CDR3 runs to 15 residues. The CDR3 region has the DNA TGTGCCACCAGCGGAGACCTTATGAGGGGGCCTGAAGCTTTCTTT. Protein product: CATSGDLMRGPEAFF.

This clonotype occurred once. Since a much larger clone is just one base distant, this may be a read error. The V and J genes are TRBV10-3 and TRBJ2-7, with no clear D. The DNA end lines up better with TRBJ2-5; the J call may be wrong. The CDR3 length is 13 residues. Germline CDR1 and CDR2: ENHRY and SYGVKD. The CDR3 reads CATSGRSGETQYF. CDR3 DNA: TGTGCCACCAGTGGTCGCTCGGGAGAGACCCAGTACTTC.

The chain links TRBV24-1 to TRBJ1-5; no clear D gene. The CDR3 loop spans 12 amino acids. Germline V gene lookup returns CDR1 KGHDR and CDR2 SFDVKD. V lost 11 bases and J 7 bases, leaving 14 bases between the germline ends. The CDR3 bases are TGTGCCAGCGGACCTTTGGGCCAGCCCCAGCATTTT. This gives the protein CASGPLGQPQHF.

This clonotype was counted at least ten times. The rearrangement joins TRBV24-1 to TRBJ2-5; D possibly corresponds to TRBD1 (5 bases). Between the trimmed V and J ends, which lost 2 bases and 3 bases, there was a span of 12 bases. CDR1 is KGHDR, CDR2 SFDVKD, per germline. The CDR3 has 15 amino acids. This CDR3 reads CATSDSRAHEETQYF. The CDR3 DNA sequence: TGTGCCACCAGTGATTCCAGGGCCCACGAAGAGACCCAGTACTTC.

The V gene is TRBV20-1, the J gene TRBJ1-6; no clear D gene. Germline V gene sequence: CDR1 DFQATT, CDR2 SNEGSKA (reference sequence). The CDR3 covers 14 residues. Trimming removed 6 bases from V and 5 bases from J, with 14 bases in between. CDR3 nucleotide sequence: TGCAGTGCAACCGTGAGGAGGGATAATTCACCCCTCCACTTT. Translating it yields CSATVRRDNSPLHF.

The chain couples TRBV7-8 to TRBJ2-5; the match to TRBD2 covers 7 bases. The CDR3 has 14 residues. Looked up from germline, CDR1 is SGHVS and CDR2 is FQNEAQ. The J segment lost 9 bases and the V segment lost 3 bases, leaving 10 bases of the junction unmatched. The CDR3 here is CASSFEGTISAQYF. CDR3 DNA sequence: TGTGCCAGCAGCTTCGAGGGGACTATAAGCGCCCAGTACTTC.

The genes are TRBV20-1 and TRBJ2-5, with D perhaps matching TRBD1 (5 bases). The germline gives CDR1 DFQATT, CDR2 SNEGSKA (reference sequence). The CDR3 totals 16 residues. V gave up 3 bases and J gave up 5 bases, with 22 bases separating them. CDR3 nucleotides: TGCAGTGCTAGCTCTAAGTTCATCCAGGGTTTGGAGACCCAGTACTTC. Amino acid sequence: CSASSKFIQGLETQYF.

The V call is TRBV2, the J call TRBJ1-5; D remains unclear. Trimming took off 5 bases at V and 7 bases at J, with 12 bases between the two ends. The germline CDR1 and CDR2 sequences are SNHLY and FYNNEI. The CDR3 has 13 residues. CDR3 DNA sequence: TGTGCCAGCAGTTTATTCTCCGGGCAGCCCCAGCATTTT. Amino acid sequence: CASSLFSGQPQHF.

The V gene is TRBV29-1, the J gene TRBJ1-2; TRBD1 matches 10 bases. Germline V gene data show CDR1 as SQVTM and CDR2 as ANQGSEA. Unmatched junction bases numbered 7, after V lost 7 bases and J lost 8 bases. This CDR3 spans 12 amino acids. The CDR3 DNA sequence: TGCAGCGCGCGACAGGGGGCCGTAGGCTACACCTTC. Translating gives CSARQGAVGYTF.

The chain's CDR3 is CASSSPVAGGTQETQYF. CDR3 sequence (DNA): TGTGCCAGCAGTTCACCGGTCGCGGGGGGGACTCAAGAGACCCAGTACTTC. The chain is built from TRBV25-1 and TRBJ2-5; 9 bases map to TRBD2. This CDR3 is 17 amino acids long. Losses at the gene ends were 5 bases for V and 2 bases for J; bases not matched to a gene: 12. Germline V gene sequence: CDR1 MGHDK, CDR2 SYGVNS. The complete variable domain, with remaining parts taken from reference TRBV25-1 and TRBJ2-5, reads EADIYQTPRYLVIGTGKKITLECSQTMGHDKMYWYQQDPGMELHLIHYSYGVNSTEKGDLSSESTVSRIRTEHFPLTLESARPSHTSQYLCASSSPVAGGTQETQYFGPGTRLLVL.

The V call is TRBV6-6, the J call TRBJ2-7; D is possibly TRBD1 (5 bases). The CDR3 covers 13 residues. Trimming pared 6 bases from V and 2 bases from J, leaving 11 bases between. Germline values: CDR1 MNHNY, CDR2 SVGAGI (reference sequence). CDR3 loop: CASSRQITYEQYF. The CDR3 DNA is TGTGCCAGCAGCCGACAGATAACCTACGAGCAGTACTTC.

This clonotype was seen repeatedly, ten times or more. The rearrangement uses TRBV10-3 and TRBJ2-7; possible D gene TRBD2, 6 bases. The CDR3 is made up of 16 amino acids. With 3 bases removed from V and 4 bases from J, the gap between germline ends came to 19 bases. Germline V gene data show CDR1 as ENHRY and CDR2 as SYGVKD. The CDR3 DNA reads as TGTGCCATCAGTGACGGTTCGCGGGACCGTCGGTACGAGCAGTACTTC. This encodes CAISDGSRDRRYEQYF.

Here the CDR3 DNA reads TGTGCCAGCAGCTTGAAGAGGGTCAATCAGCCCCAGCATTTT. Protein product: CASSLKRVNQPQHF. The V gene is TRBV9, the J gene TRBJ1-5; D ambiguous. The germline V gene has CDR1 SGDLS and CDR2 YYNGEE. CDR3 length equals 14 residues. Trimming shortened V by 4 bases and J by 3 bases, and 11 bases separated the two germline ends.

This clonotype turned up a few times. The rearrangement links TRBV9 to TRBJ1-1; no firm D call. This CDR3 spans 15 amino acids. V was clipped by 2 bases and J by 2 bases, with 13 bases between them. Per germline, CDR1 SGDLS and CDR2 YYNGEE. As DNA, the CDR3 is TGTGCCAGCAGCGTTTTCTCCACGAGCAACACTGAAGCTTTCTTT. It codes for CASSVFSTSNTEAFF.

This clonotype showed up just once. This chain connects TRBV11-2 to TRBJ2-7; possibly TRBD2 for D (6 bases). The CDR3 length is 13 residues. Germline CDR1 reads SGHAT; CDR2 reads FQNNGV. Trimming took 11 bases from V and 2 from J, leaving 16 bases between them. DNA for the CDR3: TGTGCCTGGAGCACGGAGGGACCCTACGAGCAGTACTTC. As protein: CAWSTEGPYEQYF.